This T cell receptor beta chain is from a study of blood T cells in healthy people across ages. This CDR3 contains 13 residues. Germline V gives CDR1 MNHEY, CDR2 SMNVEV (reference sequence). Deletions cut 8 bases from V and 12 bases from J, with 17 bases between. Sample donors were healthy Caucasian individuals that came from Russia, aged roughly 6 to 90. Then a second PCR, running about 7 to 11 cycles, was carried out with a sample-barcoded 5' primer and a J-beta primer mix. Through a template-switch adaptor with 12 random nucleotides, each cDNA molecule received a tag. TCRdb used MiXCR to reprocess the 5' RACE reads, holding one entry per CDR3 protein. Of some 550,000 distinct CDR3 sequences listed, roughly 48% are singletons.

The sample was blood. J is TRBJ1-6 and V is TRBV27; no clear D. The receptor comes from a man aged 80 or over in good health. As DNA, the CDR3 is TGTGCCAGCCTCCCGGGTCGACAAGGACCCCTCCACTTT. Its translation: CASLPGRQGPLHF.